The sequence of this T cell receptor beta chain was determined in a study of T cells after yellow fever vaccination. V lost 3 bases and J lost 5, with 8 bases in between. Per germline, CDR1 SGHTA and CDR2 FQGNSA. The CDR3 sequence is 13 residues long. General study points: Reappearance after the booster was seen for most primary-vaccination clones, at roughly 96% CD4 and 88% CD8. The secondary response was weaker, and its peak arrived faster, on day 5 versus 15. The CD4 and CD8 compartments had a small share of their clonotypes in common.

A universal primer site and UMIs were added as TCR cDNA was made by 5'RACE template switching. TCRdb redid the calling of the 5' RACE reads with MiXCR, one entry per CDR3 protein. The table has just under 600,000 distinct CDR3 sequences, around an eighth seen once. In its sample, this clonotype was seen many times. Its antigen is still unknown. The sequence came from a man in his thirties or forties who received the YFV17D yellow fever vaccine. The source was PBMCs, collected on the day of the yellow fever booster vaccination. This chain joins TRBV7-2 and TRBJ2-1; D is unclear. CDR3 sequence: CASSFRLDNEQFF. Here the CDR3 DNA reads TGTGCCAGCAGCTTTAGACTCGACAATGAGCAGTTCTTC.